The 20 T cell receptor beta chains below come from one sample, sequenced in a study of cytomegalovirus exposure and HLA in healthy donors. Use of 60 Vbeta and 13 Jbeta primers characterized the PCR. Libraries were prepared by immunoSEQ multiplex PCR; TCRdb keeps only in-frame clonotypes and omits some of them. The sample holds about 130,000 clones, about 80% seen once. The specimen was PBMCs. All receptors come from a boy aged 2 to 9 in good health and CMV-seronegative.

The chain has TRBV18 and TRBJ2-2; unclear D gene. Germline CDR1 and CDR2: KGHSH and LQKENI. The CDR3 covers 14 residues. The V end lost 6 bases, the J end lost 3 bases, and 11 bases lay between the germline ends. The CDR3 loop reads CASSPPVYTGELFF. The CDR3, as DNA: TGTGCCAGCTCCCCCCCGGTATACACCGGGGAGCTGTTTTTT.

The chain uses TRBV19 and TRBJ1-5, with D perhaps matching TRBD1 (5 bases). Germline V gene data show CDR1 as LNHDA and CDR2 as SQIVND (reference sequence). This CDR3 has 15 residues. V lost 1 base to trimming and J lost 2 bases, with 9 bases between them. As DNA, the CDR3 is TGTGCCAGTAGTATAGTCGAACAGGGCAATCAGCCCCAGCATTTT. Its translation: CASSIVEQGNQPQHF.

This clone was seen just once. The V gene is TRBV5-1, the J gene TRBJ1-5; 8 bases align to TRBD1. The CDR3 runs 15 residues. Germline V gene data show CDR1 as SGHRS and CDR2 as YFSETQ. The J segment lost 2 bases and the V segment lost 3 bases, leaving 4 bases of the junction unmatched. The chain's CDR3 is CASSSTGGGNQPQHF. CDR3 sequence (DNA): TGCGCCAGCAGCTCCACAGGGGGGGGCAATCAGCCCCAGCATTTT.

The V gene is TRBV19, the J gene TRBJ1-5; TRBD1 matches 9 bases. Germline V lookup: CDR1 LNHDA, CDR2 SQIVND (reference sequence). Germline trimming cut 4 bases from V and 6 bases from J; bases unmatched to any gene: 7. The CDR3 loop spans 15 amino acids. Written as DNA, the CDR3 is TGTGCCAGTAGTACCTGGACAGGGGAGGGTCAGCCCCAGCATTTT. This gives the protein CASSTWTGEGQPQHF.

The CDR3 region has the DNA TGTGCCAGCAGTGACTCGGCTAGCGGGGGTCTAAATGAGCAGTTCTTC. It codes for CASSDSASGGLNEQFF. This rearrangement joins TRBV6-4 to TRBJ2-1, with TRBD2 matching 10 bases. Trimming at V came to 0 bases and at J to 7 bases, leaving 6 bases not matched to a gene. Germline V gives CDR1 MRHNA, CDR2 SNTAGT. The CDR3 covers 16 residues.

The V call is TRBV15, the J call TRBJ2-7; D not resolved. CDR1 is LNHNV, CDR2 YYDKDF, per germline (reference sequence). Trimming took off 3 bases at V and 3 bases at J, with 12 bases between the two ends. The CDR3 loop spans 14 amino acids. DNA of the CDR3: TGTGCCACCAGCAGCGTTTTCGTGGGCTACGAGCAGTACGTC. Translating it yields CATSSVFVGYEQYV.

The chain combines TRBV6-5 with TRBJ1-3; a weak D match, TRBD1 (5 bases). This CDR3 is 14 amino acids long. The V end was cut by 5 bases, the J end by 2 bases, with 10 bases between. Germline V gene sequence: CDR1 MNHEY, CDR2 SVGAGI. This chain's CDR3 is CASSRGEAGNTIYF. The CDR3 bases are TGTGCCAGCAGTAGGGGTGAGGCTGGAAACACCATATATTTT.

This sequence joins TRBV25-1 and TRBJ1-1; 7 nucleotides agree with TRBD1. Germline CDR1 and CDR2: MGHDK and SYGVNS. The CDR3 has 14 amino acids. V was pared by 7 bases and J by 0 bases, with 5 bases of the junction left unmatched. The CDR3 spells CASIQGGMNTEAFF. The CDR3 DNA reads TGTGCCAGCATCCAAGGGGGCATGAACACTGAAGCTTTCTTT.

The rearrangement uses TRBV6-5 and TRBJ2-7, with D maybe TRBD1 (6 bases). Germline assignment: CDR1 MNHEY and CDR2 SVGAGI. CDR3 length: 15 amino acids. V lost 6 bases and J lost 0, with 15 bases in between. DNA of the CDR3: TGTGCCAGCAGCCCAAACCGGGACATCTCCTACGAGCAGTACGTC. Residues: CASSPNRDISYEQYV.

This clone has only one observation. This chain links TRBV10-3 with TRBJ1-2, with 8 bases fitting TRBD1. Per germline, CDR1 ENHRY and CDR2 SYGVKD. The CDR3 loop spans 15 amino acids. With 0 bases clipped from V and 5 bases from J, the junction kept 5 bases outside the gene matches. CDR3 coding DNA: TGTGCCATCAGTGAGTCTAGGACAGGGATGTATGGCTACACCTTC. Its protein product is CAISESRTGMYGYTF.

The chain couples TRBV5-4 to TRBJ2-2; the D gene is possibly TRBD1 (5 bases). Germline values: CDR1 SGHNT, CDR2 YYREEE (reference sequence). The CDR3 sequence is 16 residues long. The ends were cut back, 0 bases at V and 2 bases at J, with 11 bases in the middle. The CDR3 nucleotides read TGTGCCAGCAGCTTGGCGGAAGGGGTTAACACCGGGGAGCTGTTTTTT. Translation: CASSLAEGVNTGELFF. Together with reference TRBV5-4 and TRBJ2-2, the CDR3 gives the full variable domain: ETGVTQSPTHLIKTRGQQVTLRCSSQSGHNTVSWYQQALGQGPQFIFQYYREEENGRGNFPPRFSGLQFPNYSSELNVNALELDDSALYLCASSLAEGVNTGELFFGEGSRLTVL.

The J gene is TRBJ1-2, the V gene TRBV29-1; D gene unclear. Per the germline V gene, CDR1 is SQVTM and CDR2 is ANQGSEA. V shed 7 bases and J shed 8 bases, with 14 bases lying between them. This CDR3 is built from 11 residues. CDR3 sequence (DNA): TGCAGCGCCACGGAAGGAGAAGGCTACACCTTC. It codes for CSATEGEGYTF.

This chain joins TRBV7-2 and TRBJ2-3; TRBD2 might be the D (5 bases). The CDR3 is 14 amino acids. From germline, CDR1 is SGHTA and CDR2 FQGNSA. V shed 1 base and J shed 4 bases, with 9 bases lying between them. The DNA for the CDR3 is TGTGCCAGCAGCTTAGGGGGAGTCCCAGATACGCAGTATTTT. Translation: CASSLGGVPDTQYF.

The chain recombines TRBV30 with TRBJ2-5; tentatively, D is TRBD1 (6 bases). CDR3 length equals 13 residues. From germline, CDR1 is GTSNPN and CDR2 SVGIG (reference sequence). V shed 5 bases and J shed 9 bases, with 19 bases lying between them. The DNA for the CDR3 is TGTGCCTGGCTCCTCAAGGGGGTAACGGCCCAGTACTTC. This codes for CAWLLKGVTAQYF.

The rearrangement joins TRBV5-6 to TRBJ2-5; TRBD2 agrees at 7 bases. Losses at the gene ends were 5 bases for V and 2 bases for J; bases not matched to a gene: 3. This CDR3 comprises 13 residues. Germline-derived CDR1 and CDR2 are SGHDT and YYEEEE. Written as DNA, the CDR3 is TGTGCCAGCAGTCCGGGACTACAAGAGACCCAGTACTTC. Its protein is CASSPGLQETQYF.

This chain joins TRBV2 and TRBJ2-2; 10 nucleotides line up with TRBD2. Germline V gives CDR1 SNHLY, CDR2 FYNNEI. The V gene end was trimmed by 4 bases and the J gene end by 7 bases; junction bases not matched to a gene: 9. This CDR3 is built from 16 residues. CDR3 sequence reads: CASSVGLAVQGGELFF. The CDR3 nucleotides read TGTGCCAGCAGTGTCGGACTAGCGGTACAAGGCGGGGAGCTGTTTTTT.

The chain couples TRBV7-2 to TRBJ2-7, with D hard to call. Looked up from germline, CDR1 is SGHTA and CDR2 is FQGNSA. Deletions cut 2 bases from V and 2 bases from J, with 13 bases between. The CDR3 covers 15 residues. For the CDR3, the DNA is TGTGCCAGCAGCTTAATCCCCGCAGGCCCCTACGAGCAGTACTTC. As protein: CASSLIPAGPYEQYF.

The chain couples TRBV9 to TRBJ2-2, with 9 bases that match TRBD2. The CDR3 has 16 amino acids. Per the germline V gene, CDR1 is SGDLS and CDR2 is YYNGEE. J lost 2 bases, V lost 3 bases, and 5 bases had no gene match. The CDR3: CASSDRLAANTGELFF. The CDR3 DNA sequence: TGTGCCAGCAGCGACCGACTAGCGGCAAACACCGGGGAGCTGTTTTTT.

The chain carries TRBV27 and TRBJ2-6; 12 bases fit TRBD2. V was pared by 10 bases and J by 0 bases, with 4 bases of the junction left unmatched. This CDR3 is built from 16 residues. Germline CDR1 is MNHEY and CDR2 is SMNVEV (reference sequence). CDR3 bases: TGTGCCACCGGACTAGCGGGGACCTCTGGGGCCAACGTCCTGACTTTC. Translating gives CATGLAGTSGANVLTF.

The gene calls are TRBV5-1 and TRBJ2-1, with 11 bases matching TRBD1. Germline CDR1 and CDR2: SGHRS and YFSETQ. V was clipped by 4 bases and J by 4 bases; unmatched bases: 4. This CDR3 is 15 amino acids long. CDR3 loop: CASSPRDRGYNEQFF. CDR3 coding DNA: TGCGCCAGCAGCCCCCGGGACAGGGGGTACAATGAGCAGTTCTTC.